A single sample gave rise to the 18 T cell receptor beta chains below, sequenced in a study of T cell repertoires in cytomegalovirus infection. Via MiXCR, TCRdb re-called the reads, giving one row per CDR3 protein. The sample includes roughly 320,000 distinct CDR3 sequences, around a tenth of them seen just once. The sequencing sample was made of PBMCs. These TCRs come from a human donor in good health (CMV status not recorded). Some clones in this sample may be carry-over from other donors' samples.

In its sample, this clonotype was seen a few times. V usage is TRBV20-1 and J usage is TRBJ1-5; TRBD1 agrees at 9 bases. V lost 5 bases and J lost 6; bases outside the gene matches: 11. The CDR3 covers 15 residues. Germline loops: CDR1 DFQATT, CDR2 SNEGSKA (reference sequence). The CDR3 spells CSARAEGQGFQPQHF. CDR3 in DNA: TGCAGTGCTCGCGCCGAGGGACAGGGATTTCAGCCCCAGCATTTT.

The sample holds a few counts of this clonotype. J is TRBJ2-7 and V is TRBV6-5; maybe TRBD1 (5 bases). The CDR3 sequence is 15 residues long. The ends were cut back, 4 bases at V and 5 bases at J, with 18 bases in the middle. Germline values: CDR1 MNHEY, CDR2 SVGAGI. The CDR3: CASSSRQGVVHEQYF. CDR3 nucleotide sequence: TGTGCCAGCAGTTCCCGTCAGGGTGTCGTCCACGAGCAGTACTTC.

This clonotype was detected many times. This chain joins TRBV11-2 and TRBJ2-2; perhaps TRBD2 as D (6 bases). The CDR3 totals 14 residues. Germline V gene sequence: CDR1 SGHAT, CDR2 FQNNGV. V lost 2 bases and J lost 6, with 10 bases in between. The CDR3 nucleotides are TGTGCCAGCAGCTTACTGGCGGGGCCCGGGGAGCTGTTTTTT. Its translation: CASSLLAGPGELFF.

The chain carries TRBV20-1 and TRBJ2-5, with D perhaps matching TRBD1 (5 bases). V lost 6 bases to trimming and J lost 5 bases, with 16 bases between them. Germline V gene data show CDR1 as DFQATT and CDR2 as SNEGSKA (reference sequence). This CDR3 is 13 amino acids long. The CDR3 region is CSASKTVSETQYF. The CDR3 DNA reads as TGCAGTGCGTCGAAGACAGTTTCGGAGACCCAGTACTTC.

This clonotype was seen many times. CDR3 amino acids: CASSLVAGANEKLFF. The CDR3 DNA reads TGTGCCAGCAGCTTAGTGGCAGGGGCAAATGAAAAACTGTTTTTT. The chain joins TRBV7-2 to TRBJ1-4; tentative D call: TRBD1 (6 bases). V was trimmed by 1 base and J by 5 bases, leaving 11 bases between them. The CDR3 loop spans 15 amino acids. Germline V gene sequence: CDR1 SGHTA, CDR2 FQGNSA. The entire variable domain, with the rest obtained from reference TRBV7-2 and TRBJ1-4, is as follows: GAGVSQSPSNKVTEKGKDVELRCDPISGHTALYWYRQSLGQGLEFLIYFQGNSAPDKSGLPSDRFSAERTGGSVSTLTIQRTQQEDSAVYLCASSLVAGANEKLFFGSGTQLSVL.

This chain uses TRBV30 with TRBJ2-5; D is uncertain. The germline V gene encodes CDR1 GTSNPN and CDR2 SVGIG (reference sequence). The CDR3 consists of 12 residues. Trimming pared 0 bases from V and 0 bases from J, leaving 2 bases between. The CDR3 DNA is TGTGCCTGGAGTGTGGACCAAGAGACCCAGTACTTC. The encoded protein is CAWSVDQETQYF.

This clonotype occurred many times. V gene TRBV7-2 combines with J gene TRBJ2-3; D call uncertain. Germline lookup yields CDR1 SGHTA and CDR2 FQGNSA. This CDR3 comprises 12 residues. The V end was cut by 5 bases, the J end by 3 bases, with 6 bases between. The CDR3 region has the DNA TGTGCCAGCAGCGTGTATACAGATACGCAGTATTTT. As protein: CASSVYTDTQYF.

This clonotype has ten or more counts. The rearrangement joins TRBV12-5 to TRBJ2-1; TRBD2 matches 16 bases. V was clipped by 2 bases and J by 5 bases; unmatched bases: 3. This CDR3 spans 17 amino acids. The germline V gene has CDR1 LGHNT and CDR2 FRNRAP. The CDR3 DNA follows: TGTGCTAGTGGTTTGCCGGGACTAGCGGGAGGGCACAATGAGCAGTTCTTC. This sequence encodes CASGLPGLAGGHNEQFF.

This clonotype has a count of ten or more. The DNA of the CDR3 is TGTGCCAGCAGCTTAGAGGGAATGGGGTACAATGAGCAGTTCTTC. Translation: CASSLEGMGYNEQFF. The chain employs TRBV7-3 and TRBJ2-1, with TRBD2 as a possible D gene (5 bases). This CDR3 has 15 residues. Germline values: CDR1 SGHTA, CDR2 FQGTGA. V was cut by 2 bases and J by 4 bases, with 12 bases left in between.

This clonotype was picked up a small number of times. The gene calls are TRBV5-4 and TRBJ1-4; tentatively, D is TRBD1 (5 bases). In germline, CDR1 is SGHNT, CDR2 YYREEE (reference sequence). Trimming stripped 4 bases from V and 3 bases from J, with 13 bases between. The CDR3 length is 15 residues. DNA of the CDR3: TGTGCCAGCAGCATCCAGGGTGTGGCTAATGAAAAACTGTTTTTT. Protein sequence: CASSIQGVANEKLFF. Filled out from reference TRBV5-4 and TRBJ1-4, the complete variable domain reads ETGVTQSPTHLIKTRGQQVTLRCSSQSGHNTVSWYQQALGQGPQFIFQYYREEENGRGNFPPRFSGLQFPNYSSELNVNALELDDSALYLCASSIQGVANEKLFFGSGTQLSVL.

This clonotype was recorded many times. This chain links TRBV27 with TRBJ1-5; 7 bases align to TRBD1. CDR3 length: 17 residues. After removal of 3 bases from V and 4 bases from J, the junction contained 12 bases not matched to a gene. The germline gives CDR1 MNHEY, CDR2 SMNVEV (reference sequence). The CDR3 protein is CASSFSFSTGRNQPQHF. Here the CDR3 DNA reads TGTGCCAGCAGTTTTAGCTTTTCGACAGGGAGGAATCAGCCCCAGCATTTT.

Ten or more counts support this clonotype. This sequence joins TRBV7-7 and TRBJ2-2; D is undetermined. V was pared by 5 bases and J by 0 bases, with 13 bases between. Germline V gene lookup returns CDR1 SSHAT and CDR2 FNYEAQ (reference sequence). This CDR3 is built from 16 residues. The CDR3 DNA sequence: TGTGCCAGCAGCGTTACGATTGGTACGAACACCGGGGAGCTGTTTTTT. It is translated as CASSVTIGTNTGELFF. Together with reference TRBV7-7 and TRBJ2-2, the CDR3 gives the full variable domain: GAGVSQSPRYKVTKRGQDVTLRCDPISSHATLYWYQQALGQGPEFLTYFNYEAQPDKSGLPSDRFSAERPEGSISTLTIQRTEQRDSAMYRCASSVTIGTNTGELFFGEGSRLTVL.

V usage is TRBV7-9 and J usage is TRBJ2-1, with 10 bases aligning to TRBD1. CDR1 is SEHNR, CDR2 FQNEAQ, per germline (reference sequence). This CDR3 region has 13 residues. V dropped 2 bases and J dropped 14; count of bases not matched to a gene: 6. The CDR3 is CASSLIGGTGEFF. The CDR3, as DNA: TGTGCCAGCAGCTTAATCGGAGGGACAGGGGAGTTCTTC.

Many counts were recorded for this clonotype. V and J are TRBV7-2 and TRBJ2-5; the D is unclear. The CDR3 length is 11 residues. Trimming pared 6 bases from V and 2 bases from J, leaving 4 bases between. Germline CDR1 reads SGHTA; CDR2 reads FQGNSA. Written as DNA, the CDR3 is TGTGCCAGCAGGTCTCAAGAGACCCAGTACTTC. Amino acid sequence: CASRSQETQYF.

J is TRBJ2-7 and V is TRBV6-6; TRBD2 aligns across 9 bases. This CDR3 is built from 14 residues. CDR1 is MNHNY and CDR2 is SVGAGI in the germline V gene (reference sequence). V lost 3 bases and J lost 7; bases outside the gene matches: 7. CDR3 in amino acids: CASSYRRGGGEQYF. The CDR3 nucleotides read TGTGCCAGCAGTTATCGGCGGGGGGGCGGAGAGCAGTACTTC.

This clonotype was counted at least ten times. The CDR3 loop is CASSLKWEDKRNTEAFF. The CDR3 DNA reads as TGTGCCAGCAGCTTAAAATGGGAGGATAAACGGAACACTGAAGCTTTCTTT. The chain links TRBV7-2 to TRBJ1-1, with no clear D. The CDR3 covers 17 residues. The V end was cut by 2 bases, the J end by 1 base, with 17 bases between. Germline V gene lookup returns CDR1 SGHTA and CDR2 FQGNSA.

This clonotype appeared many times. V and J are TRBV7-2 and TRBJ2-3; no clear D. Germline V gene lookup returns CDR1 SGHTA and CDR2 FQGNSA. The V and J ends lost 5 bases and 2 bases respectively, with 17 bases between them. The CDR3 has 16 residues. The CDR3 sequence is CASSLRPWPNTDTQYF. The CDR3 DNA is TGTGCCAGCAGCCTCCGACCATGGCCGAACACAGATACGCAGTATTTT.

CDR3 nucleotides: TGTGCCAGCATTCCGGACAAGAACACTGAAGCTTTCTTT. It codes for CASIPDKNTEAFF. This sequence joins TRBV12-3 or TRBV12-4 and TRBJ1-1; D is possibly TRBD1 (5 bases). The CDR3 has 13 residues. Trimming removed 7 bases at V and 1 base at J, with 10 bases between.